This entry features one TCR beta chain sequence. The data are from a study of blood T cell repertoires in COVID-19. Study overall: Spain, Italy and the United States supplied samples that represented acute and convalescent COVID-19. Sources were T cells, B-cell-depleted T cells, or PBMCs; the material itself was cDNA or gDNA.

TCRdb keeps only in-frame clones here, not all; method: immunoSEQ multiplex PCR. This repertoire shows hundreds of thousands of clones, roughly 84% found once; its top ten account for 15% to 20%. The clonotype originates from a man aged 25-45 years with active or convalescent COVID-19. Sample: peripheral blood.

CDR3: CASSGTGTGGFYEQYF. The CDR3 coding sequence is TGTGCCAGCAGCGGAACCGGGACAGGGGGTTTCTACGAGCAGTACTTC. The V gene is TRBV7-8, the J gene TRBJ2-7, with 11 positions matching TRBD1. From germline, CDR1 is SGHVS and CDR2 FQNEAQ. After removal of 5 bases from V and 3 bases from J, the junction contained 9 bases not matched to a gene. The CDR3 is made up of 16 amino acids. The whole variable domain, remainder taken from reference TRBV7-8 and TRBJ2-7, is GAGVSQSPRYKVAKRGQDVALRCDPISGHVSLFWYQQALGQGPEFLTYFQNEAQLDKSGLPSDRFFAERPEGSVSTLKIQRTQQEDSAVYLCASSGTGTGGFYEQYFGPGTRLTVT.